The clone carrying this TCR beta chain was seen many times. Ahead of thyroid surgery, no patient had received treatment of any kind. The record originates from a study of metastatic and nonmetastatic thyroid tumors. About the study: Repertoires were compared across blood and tumor or nodule tissue from malignant and benign thyroid patients.

There are 14 residues in the CDR3. Trimming took 5 bases from V and 6 from J; bases not matched to a gene: 6. Germline-derived CDR1 and CDR2 are KGHSH and LQKENI. With MiXCR, TCRdb reprocessed the PCR reads. The sample has some 19,000 clones, around 21% seen once. The clonotype originates from a female donor with papillary thyroid cancer or a benign thyroid nodule (not recorded which). Some clones in this sample may be carry-over from other donors' samples. The specimen sequenced was blood. The rearrangement links TRBV18 to TRBJ2-1, with 8 bases fitting TRBD2. DNA of the CDR3: TGTGCCAGCTCAGGTCTTACTAGCGGCAATGAGCAGTTCTTC. Its protein product is CASSGLTSGNEQFF.